A selection of T cell receptor beta chains follows, all from one sample in a study of blood T cell repertoires in COVID-19. The method was immunoSEQ multiplex PCR; TCRdb's version includes in-frame clones alone and lacks a portion of them. The sample includes some 190,000 clones, approximately 92% of them seen just once. The sequenced sample consisted of PBMCs or T cells enriched from blood (not recorded which). The receptors were gathered from a woman aged 40-49 years with acute COVID-19. Both conserved end residues are part of each CDR3. The order of the fields is CDR3 protein, CDR3 DNA, J gene, D gene, V gene. A D gene is named only where the DNA matches it firmly.

CASSISGGWGQETQYF | TGTGCCAGCAGCATTAGCGGGGGGTGGGGGCAAGAGACCCAGTACTTC | TRBJ2-5 | TRBD2 | TRBV5-4
CASSHRTSTGADTQYF | TGTGCCAGCAGCCACAGAACTAGTACGGGTGCAGATACGCAGTATTTT | TRBJ2-3 | NA | TRBV5-8
CASSRGQVEGSPLHF | TGTGCCAGCTCACGCGGACAGGTTGAAGGTTCACCCCTCCACTTT | TRBJ1-6 | TRBD1 | TRBV18
CASSALDSSGNTIYF | TGTGCCAGCAGTGCCTTGGACAGCTCTGGAAACACCATATATTTT | TRBJ1-3 | NA | TRBV2
CASSQDFASGGASEQFF | TGTGCCAGCAGCCAAGATTTCGCTAGCGGGGGGGCCAGTGAGCAGTTCTTC | TRBJ2-1 | TRBD2 | TRBV3-1/TRBV3-2
CASSPDRQTQYF | TGTGCCAGCAGCCCGGACAGGCAGACCCAGTACTTC | TRBJ2-5 | TRBD1 | TRBV7-2
CASSARTGVPYEQYF | TGTGCCAGTAGTGCCCGGACAGGGGTCCCCTACGAGCAGTACTTC | TRBJ2-7 | TRBD1 | TRBV19
CASSSLIGTNEKLFF | TGCGCCAGCAGCTCTCTGATCGGAACTAATGAAAAACTGTTTTTT | TRBJ1-4 | NA | TRBV5-1
CASIPGGRSDGYTF | TGTGCCAGCATCCCCGGGGGGCGGTCGGATGGCTACACCTTC | TRBJ1-2 | NA | TRBV28
CASSQEWGHNNYGYTF | TGCGCCAGCAGCCAAGAGTGGGGACACAATAACTATGGCTACACCTTC | TRBJ1-2 | NA | TRBV4-1
CASTAGGMSGANVLTF | TGCGCCAGCACCGCTGGGGGCATGTCTGGGGCCAACGTCCTGACTTTC | TRBJ2-6 | NA | TRBV5-1
CASSESGTGNVNTEAFF | TGCGCCAGCAGTGAGTCGGGGACAGGTAACGTGAACACTGAAGCTTTCTTT | TRBJ1-1 | TRBD1 | TRBV10-2
CASSPFRTGSDEQFF | TGCGCCAGCAGCCCCTTTAGGACAGGGAGCGATGAGCAGTTCTTC | TRBJ2-1 | TRBD1 | TRBV4-1
CASSLGRRGPQDEAFF | TGTGCCAGCAGCTTAGGACGAAGGGGCCCGCAGGATGAAGCTTTCTTT | TRBJ1-1 | NA | TRBV11-2
CASRTLDRPITEAFF | TGTGCCAGCAGGACCCTCGACAGGCCCATCACTGAAGCTTTCTTT | TRBJ1-1 | NA | TRBV28
CSVDDMLQGDYGYTF | TGCAGCGTTGATGACATGTTGCAGGGGGACTATGGCTACACCTTC | TRBJ1-2 | TRBD1 | TRBV29-1
CASSFAGGFYEQYF | TGTGCCAGCAGTTTCGCGGGGGGATTCTACGAGCAGTACTTC | TRBJ2-7 | TRBD2 | TRBV27
CASSQDSQGQETQYF | TGTGCCAGCAGCCAAGATTCCCAGGGCCAAGAGACCCAGTACTTC | TRBJ2-5 | NA | TRBV4-2
CASSPSLNQPQHF | TGCGCCAGCAGCCCGAGCTTAAATCAGCCCCAGCATTTT | TRBJ1-5 | NA | TRBV5-1
CASSQESAYEQYF | TGTGCCAGCAGCCAGGAGTCAGCCTACGAGCAGTACTTC | TRBJ2-7 | NA | TRBV3-1/TRBV3-2
CASSLVEIAGKETQYF | TGTGCCAGCAGCTTAGTCGAGATAGCGGGTAAAGAGACCCAGTACTTC | TRBJ2-5 | TRBD2 | TRBV7-9
CASSRQGASNYGYTF | TGTGCCAGCAGTCGACAGGGGGCTTCTAACTATGGCTACACCTTC | TRBJ1-2 | TRBD1 | TRBV11-2
CSASAREVTDTQYF | TGCAGTGCTAGTGCGCGGGAGGTAACAGATACGCAGTATTTT | TRBJ2-3 | TRBD2 | TRBV20-1
CASTTQRGIRNTIYF | TGTGCCAGCACTACACAAAGGGGGATCCGAAACACCATATATTTT | TRBJ1-3 | NA | TRBV6-5
CASSPSGQYQETQYF | TGTGCCAGCAGCCCCAGCGGGCAGTACCAAGAGACCCAGTACTTC | TRBJ2-5 | NA | TRBV5-4